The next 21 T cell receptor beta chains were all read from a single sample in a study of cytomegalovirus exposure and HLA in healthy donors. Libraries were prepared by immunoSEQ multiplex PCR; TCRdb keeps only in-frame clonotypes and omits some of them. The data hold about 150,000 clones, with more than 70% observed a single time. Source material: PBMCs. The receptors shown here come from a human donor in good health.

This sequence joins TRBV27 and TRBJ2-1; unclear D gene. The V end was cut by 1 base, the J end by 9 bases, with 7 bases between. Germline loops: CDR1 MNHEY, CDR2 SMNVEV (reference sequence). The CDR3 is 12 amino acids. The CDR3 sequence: CASSLLQTEQFF. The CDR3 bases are TGTGCCAGCAGTTTATTACAGACTGAGCAGTTCTTC.

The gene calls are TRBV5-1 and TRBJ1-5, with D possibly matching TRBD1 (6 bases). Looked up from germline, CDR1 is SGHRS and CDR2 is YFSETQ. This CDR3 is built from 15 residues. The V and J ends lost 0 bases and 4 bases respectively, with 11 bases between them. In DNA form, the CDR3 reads TGCGCCAGCAGCTTGGCGGGACAAAGTAATCAGCCCCAGCATTTT. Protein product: CASSLAGQSNQPQHF.

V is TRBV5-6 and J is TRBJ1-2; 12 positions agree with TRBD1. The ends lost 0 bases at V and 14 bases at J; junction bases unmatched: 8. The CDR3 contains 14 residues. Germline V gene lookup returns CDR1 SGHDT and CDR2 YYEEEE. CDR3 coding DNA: TGTGCCAGCAGCTTGGGGCGGGGACAGGGGGCGTGGACCTTC. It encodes CASSLGRGQGAWTF.

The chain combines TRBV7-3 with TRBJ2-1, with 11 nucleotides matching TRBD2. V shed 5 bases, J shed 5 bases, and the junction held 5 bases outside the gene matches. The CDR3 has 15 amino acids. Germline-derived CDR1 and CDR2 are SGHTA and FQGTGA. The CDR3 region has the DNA TGTGCCAGCAGCCCGGGGACTAGCGGTAACAATGAGCAGTTCTTC. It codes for CASSPGTSGNNEQFF.

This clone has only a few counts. The DNA for the CDR3 is TGTGCCAGCAGCTTGGCCGGACCCGCGGGCGAGACCCAGTACTTC. This codes for CASSLAGPAGETQYF. V gene TRBV5-6 combines with J gene TRBJ2-5; TRBD2 might be the D (5 bases). Germline CDR1 and CDR2: SGHDT and YYEEEE. Trimming took 0 bases from V and 5 from J, leaving 14 bases between them. The CDR3 runs 15 residues.

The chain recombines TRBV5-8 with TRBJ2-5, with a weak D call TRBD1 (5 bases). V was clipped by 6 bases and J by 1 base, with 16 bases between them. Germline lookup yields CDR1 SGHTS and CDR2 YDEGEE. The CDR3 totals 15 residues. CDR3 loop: CASTRGHLIQETQYF. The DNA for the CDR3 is TGTGCCAGCACTCGCGGACATTTAATCCAAGAGACCCAGTACTTC.

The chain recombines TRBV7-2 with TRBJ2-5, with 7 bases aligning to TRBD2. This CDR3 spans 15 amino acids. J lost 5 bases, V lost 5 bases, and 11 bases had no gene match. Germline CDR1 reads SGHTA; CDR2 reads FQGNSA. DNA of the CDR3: TGTGCCAGCAGCAAAGGGACTACTCGAGGGGAGACCCAGTACTTC. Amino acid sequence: CASSKGTTRGETQYF.

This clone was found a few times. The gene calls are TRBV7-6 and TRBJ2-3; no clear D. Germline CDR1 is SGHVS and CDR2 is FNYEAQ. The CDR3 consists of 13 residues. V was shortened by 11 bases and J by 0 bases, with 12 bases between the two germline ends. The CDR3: CAGGPYSTDTQYF. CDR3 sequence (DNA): TGTGCCGGTGGCCCTTATAGCACAGATACGCAGTATTTT.

The DNA for the CDR3 is TGCGCCAGCTCAAGGCGGGGGGACGGAGAGACCCAGTACTTC. It specifies CASSRRGDGETQYF. This rearrangement joins TRBV5-1 to TRBJ2-5; 8 nucleotides align to TRBD2. With 7 bases clipped from V and 4 bases from J, the junction kept 9 bases outside the gene matches. Germline loops: CDR1 SGHRS, CDR2 YFSETQ. The CDR3 contains 14 residues.

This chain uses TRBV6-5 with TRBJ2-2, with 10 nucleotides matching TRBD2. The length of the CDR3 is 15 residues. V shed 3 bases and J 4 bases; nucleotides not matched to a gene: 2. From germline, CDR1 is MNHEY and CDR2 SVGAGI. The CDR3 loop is CASSYPSGGTGELFF. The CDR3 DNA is TGTGCCAGCAGTTATCCTAGCGGGGGCACCGGGGAGCTGTTTTTT.

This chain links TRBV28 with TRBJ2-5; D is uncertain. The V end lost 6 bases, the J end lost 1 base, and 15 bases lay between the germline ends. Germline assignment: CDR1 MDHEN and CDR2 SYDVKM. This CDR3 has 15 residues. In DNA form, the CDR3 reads TGTGCCAGCAGCACCGCGGTAGCAATCCAAGAGACCCAGTACTTC. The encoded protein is CASSTAVAIQETQYF. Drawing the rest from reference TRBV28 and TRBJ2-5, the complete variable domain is DVKVTQSSRYLVKRTGEKVFLECVQDMDHENMFWYRQDPGLGLRLIYFSYDVKMKEKGDIPEGYSVSREKKERFSLILESASTNQTSMYLCASSTAVAIQETQYFGPGTRLLVL.

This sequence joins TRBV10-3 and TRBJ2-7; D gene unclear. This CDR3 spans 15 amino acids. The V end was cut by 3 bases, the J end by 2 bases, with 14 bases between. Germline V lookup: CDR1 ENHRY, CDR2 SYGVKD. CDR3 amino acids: CAISDPSVVAYEQYF. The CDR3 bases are TGTGCCATCAGTGACCCAAGCGTGGTGGCCTACGAGCAGTACTTC.

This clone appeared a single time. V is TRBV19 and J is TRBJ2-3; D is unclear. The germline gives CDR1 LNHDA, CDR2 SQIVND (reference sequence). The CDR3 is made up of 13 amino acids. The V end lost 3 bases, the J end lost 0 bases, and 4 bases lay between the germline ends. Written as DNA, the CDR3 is TGTGCCAGTAGTATCGGGAGCACAGATACGCAGTATTTT. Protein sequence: CASSIGSTDTQYF.

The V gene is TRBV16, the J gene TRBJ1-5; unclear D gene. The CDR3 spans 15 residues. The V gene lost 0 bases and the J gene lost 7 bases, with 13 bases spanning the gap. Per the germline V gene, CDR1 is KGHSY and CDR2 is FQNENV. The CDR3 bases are TGTGCCAGCAGCCAATCGGCAGGCAGTGGACAGCCCCAGCATTTT. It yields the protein CASSQSAGSGQPQHF.

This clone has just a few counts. In DNA form, the CDR3 reads TGTGCCAGCAGGAAAGAGGGTTCAGGGGTTGGCTACACCTTC. Translated: CASRKEGSGVGYTF. This chain joins TRBV7-9 and TRBJ1-2; D possibly corresponds to TRBD1 (6 bases). This CDR3 spans 14 amino acids. V dropped 6 bases and J dropped 7 bases, with 18 bases sitting between them. Germline CDR1 is SEHNR and CDR2 is FQNEAQ (reference sequence). The full variable domain, its missing parts supplied by reference TRBV7-9 and TRBJ1-2, is DTGVSQNPRHKITKRGQNVTFRCDPISEHNRLYWYRQTLGQGPEFLTYFQNEAQLEKSRLLSDRFSAERPKGSFSTLEIQRTEQGDSAMYLCASRKEGSGVGYTFGSGTRLTVV.

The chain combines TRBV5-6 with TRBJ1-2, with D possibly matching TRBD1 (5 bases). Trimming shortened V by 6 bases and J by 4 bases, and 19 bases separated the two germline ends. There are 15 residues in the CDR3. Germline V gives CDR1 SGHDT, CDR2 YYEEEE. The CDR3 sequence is CASTGGPPSGYGYTF. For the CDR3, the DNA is TGTGCCAGCACGGGGGGACCCCCCAGCGGCTATGGCTACACCTTC.

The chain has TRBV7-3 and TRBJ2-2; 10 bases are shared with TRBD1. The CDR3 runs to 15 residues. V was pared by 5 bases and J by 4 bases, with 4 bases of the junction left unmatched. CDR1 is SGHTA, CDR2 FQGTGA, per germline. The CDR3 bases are TGTGCCAGCAGCGTAGGGACAGGGGTCACCGGGGAGCTGTTTTTT. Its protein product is CASSVGTGVTGELFF.

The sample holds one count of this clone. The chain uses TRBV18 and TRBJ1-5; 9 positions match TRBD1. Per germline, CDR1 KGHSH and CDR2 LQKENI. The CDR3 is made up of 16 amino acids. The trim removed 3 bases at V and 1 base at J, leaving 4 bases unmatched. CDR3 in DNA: TGTGCCAGCTCACCGGGACAGGGCACGAGCAATCAGCCCCAGCATTTT. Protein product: CASSPGQGTSNQPQHF.

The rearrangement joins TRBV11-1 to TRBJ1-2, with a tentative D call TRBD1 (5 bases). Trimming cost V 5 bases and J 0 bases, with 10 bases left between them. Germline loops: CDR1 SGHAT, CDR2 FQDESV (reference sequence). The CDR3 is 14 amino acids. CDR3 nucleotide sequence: TGTGCCAGCAGCCCAGGGTGGTCTAACTATGGCTACACCTTC. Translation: CASSPGWSNYGYTF.

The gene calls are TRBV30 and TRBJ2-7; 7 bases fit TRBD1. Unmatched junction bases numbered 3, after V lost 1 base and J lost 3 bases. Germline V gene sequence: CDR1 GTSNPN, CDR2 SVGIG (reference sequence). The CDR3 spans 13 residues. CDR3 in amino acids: CAWSEGTVYEQYF. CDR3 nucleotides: TGTGCCTGGAGTGAAGGGACAGTCTACGAGCAGTACTTC.

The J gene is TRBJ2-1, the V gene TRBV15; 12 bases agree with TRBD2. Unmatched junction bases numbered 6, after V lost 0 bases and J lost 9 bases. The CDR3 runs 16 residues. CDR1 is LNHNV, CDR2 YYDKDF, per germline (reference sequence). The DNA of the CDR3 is TGTGCCACCAGCAGAGAATCTAGCGGGAGGGCCTTTGAGCAGTTCTTC. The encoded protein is CATSRESSGRAFEQFF.